This TCR beta chain was profiled in a study of vaccination and CD4 T cells after COVID-19. Study overall: Convalescent donors totaled six males and four females, including two who were Hispanic.

The treatment: approximately nine-day PBMC culture with coronavirus spike peptide pools or control peptides (ViraFEST assay). Researchers grew the cells for about 10 days and then pulled out CD4+ T cells by negative selection. General observations from the study: 304 of 307 vaccine-specific clones from convalescent patients were spike mono-reactive.

Trimming left V 8 bases short and J 0 bases short, with 19 bases between. The CDR3 runs 16 residues. Germline V lookup: CDR1 MDHEN, CDR2 SYDVKM. Sequencing of the DNA from cultured CD4+ T cells was carried out with the Oncomine TCR Beta short-read assay. Investigators obtained genomic DNA by extraction from cultured CD4+ T cells. One entry per CDR3 protein, called by TCRdb with MiXCR from the PCR reads. The repertoire holds around 19,000 distinct CDR3 sequences, with about 50% as singletons. Turning to this clonotype: Its antigen remains unidentified.

The sample comprised CD4+ T cells from blood, cultured in vitro. This TCR was recovered from a human donor who had recovered from COVID-19. This rearrangement joins TRBV28 to TRBJ2-5; D is unclear. CDR3 DNA: TGTGCCAGCGCCCCGACCGGCCTTCGGTACCAAGAGACCCAGTACTTC. Protein: CASAPTGLRYQETQYF.